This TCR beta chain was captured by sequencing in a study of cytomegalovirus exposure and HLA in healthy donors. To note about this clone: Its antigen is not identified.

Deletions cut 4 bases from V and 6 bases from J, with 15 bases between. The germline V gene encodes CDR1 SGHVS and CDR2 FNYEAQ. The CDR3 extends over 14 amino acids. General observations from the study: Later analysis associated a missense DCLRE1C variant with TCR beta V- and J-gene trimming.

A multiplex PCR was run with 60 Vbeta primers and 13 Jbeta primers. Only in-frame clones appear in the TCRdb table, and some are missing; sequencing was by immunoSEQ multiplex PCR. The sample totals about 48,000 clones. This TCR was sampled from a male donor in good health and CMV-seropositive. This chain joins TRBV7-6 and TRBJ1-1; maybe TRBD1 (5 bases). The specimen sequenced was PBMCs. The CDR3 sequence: CASSYGAGFAEAFF. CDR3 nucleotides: TGTGCCAGCAGCTACGGAGCAGGGTTTGCTGAAGCTTTCTTT.